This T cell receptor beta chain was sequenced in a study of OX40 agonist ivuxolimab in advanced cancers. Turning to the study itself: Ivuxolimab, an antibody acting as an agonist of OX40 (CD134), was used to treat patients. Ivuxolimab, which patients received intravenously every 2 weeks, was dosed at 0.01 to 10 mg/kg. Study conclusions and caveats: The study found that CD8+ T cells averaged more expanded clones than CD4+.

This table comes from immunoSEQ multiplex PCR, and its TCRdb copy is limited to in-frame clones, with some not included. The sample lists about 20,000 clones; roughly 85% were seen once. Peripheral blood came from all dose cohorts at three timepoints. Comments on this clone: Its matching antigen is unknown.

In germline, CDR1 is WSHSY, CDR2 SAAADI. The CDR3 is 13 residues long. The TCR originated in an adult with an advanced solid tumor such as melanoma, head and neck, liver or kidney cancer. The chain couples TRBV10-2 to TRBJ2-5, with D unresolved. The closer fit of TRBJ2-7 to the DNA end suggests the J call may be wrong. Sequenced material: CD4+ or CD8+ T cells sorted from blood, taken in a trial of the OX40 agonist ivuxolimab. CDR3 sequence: CASSESKSYEQYF. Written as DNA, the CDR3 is TGCGCCAGCAGTGAGTCGAAATCCTACGAGCAGTACTTC.